The 5 T cell receptor beta chains reported below all come from one sample, sequenced in a study of Ad26.COV2.S vaccination and SARS-CoV-2 variants. Indicated treatment: some 20 received Ad26.COV2.S at low or high dose, single or two shots; several received placebo; per-sample allocation not given. After the first vaccine or placebo injection, samples were drawn on day 63. Assay used: immunoSEQ multiplex PCR; TCRdb lists only in-frame clones, some missing. The sample includes approximately 400,000 clones, about 85% of them seen just once. Sequenced material: peripheral blood, taken in a trial of Ad26.COV2.S vaccine versus placebo. Receptors were obtained from a person between 18 and 65 years old who received the Ad26.COV2.S COVID-19 vaccine or a placebo.

This chain joins TRBV4-3 and TRBJ2-7, with 8 bases matching TRBD1. The V and J ends lost 1 base and 5 bases, in that order; junction bases with no gene match: 7. The CDR3 loop spans 15 amino acids. In germline, CDR1 is LGHNA, CDR2 YSLEER. The CDR3 region has the DNA TGCGCCAGCAGCCAAGGGCGTGACAGGGGCCACGAGCAGTACTTC. Protein: CASSQGRDRGHEQYF.

The CDR3 protein is CASSPPTGGPEAFF. CDR3 DNA sequence: TGTGCCAGCTCACCGCCAACAGGGGGCCCTGAAGCTTTCTTT. The chain has TRBV18 and TRBJ1-1; 9 nucleotides align to TRBD1. The CDR3 spans 14 residues. V gave up 3 bases and J gave up 6 bases; unmatched junction bases: 5. The germline gives CDR1 KGHSH, CDR2 LQKENI.

The CDR3 region is CASSRGTSGVSGANVLTF. The CDR3 DNA follows: TGTGCCAGCAGCCGCGGGACTAGCGGGGTCTCTGGGGCCAACGTCCTGACTTTC. This rearrangement joins TRBV7-9 to TRBJ2-6; TRBD2 matches at 13 bases. Germline CDR1 SEHNR, CDR2 FQNEAQ (reference sequence). Germline trimming cut 5 bases from V and 0 bases from J; bases unmatched to any gene: 4. This CDR3 contains 18 residues.

This clone appeared once. The genes are TRBV6-4 and TRBJ2-1, with 8 positions matching TRBD2. Germline lookup yields CDR1 MRHNA and CDR2 SNTAGT. This CDR3 is 14 amino acids long. Germline trimming cut 9 bases from V and 4 bases from J; bases unmatched to any gene: 8. The CDR3 loop reads CARRGAERYNEQFF. The CDR3 bases are TGTGCCAGGCGGGGGGCAGAACGATACAATGAGCAGTTCTTC.

In this sample, this clone turned up once. The rearrangement uses TRBV5-5 and TRBJ2-3, with 7 nucleotides matching TRBD2. The CDR3 covers 17 residues. With V trimmed by 4 bases and J by 3 bases, 14 bases remained unmatched. Germline CDR1 is SGHKS and CDR2 is YYEKEE (reference sequence). CDR3 bases: TGTGCCAGCAGCCGGGGGGTCCCGGCCGGCGGGACAGATACGCAGTATTTT. Protein sequence: CASSRGVPAGGTDTQYF.